The rows below give T cell receptor beta chains drawn from one sample of a study of technical replicates of blood from several donors. Repertoires were generated with immunoSEQ multiplex PCR, while TCRdb's copy carries only in-frame clones and drops some. The sample yields tens of thousands of clones, around 96% seen once. Sequenced sample: T cells isolated from PBMCs. These receptors were collected from a human donor in good health. Each CDR3 is given with its conserved first and last residue. The D gene is left open where the match is weak. Size tells how often a clone was seen (once, few, many) or the class of an expanded clone, and some rows leave it out.

D: NA; V: TRBV4-2; size: NA; J: TRBJ1-1; DNA: TGTGCCAGCAGCCAAGCCACAGCTAACACTGAAGCTTTCTTT; CDR3: CASSQATANTEAFF
D: NA; V: TRBV30; size: NA; J: TRBJ1-3; DNA: TGTGCCTGGAGCTTAGTTATAACTGGAAACACCATATATTTT; CDR3: CAWSLVITGNTIYF
D: TRBD2; V: TRBV2; size: NA; J: TRBJ2-1; DNA: TGTGCCACCTATCTAGCGGGAGCAGGCCCGCCCTACAATGAGCAGTTCTTC; CDR3: CATYLAGAGPPYNEQFF
D: TRBD2; V: TRBV7-8; size: once; J: TRBJ2-2; DNA: TGTGCCAGCAGCTTAGGACTAGCGGGAGTTACCGGGGAGCTGTTTTTT; CDR3: CASSLGLAGVTGELFF
D: TRBD2; V: TRBV9; size: NA; J: TRBJ2-1; DNA: TGTGCCAGCAGCGTAGGATCTAGCGGGAGGTACAATGAGCAGTTCTTC; CDR3: CASSVGSSGRYNEQFF
D: NA; V: TRBV19; size: NA; J: TRBJ2-5; DNA: TGTGCCAGTAGTATGGCAGGGCAGGGGGAGACCCAGTACTTC; CDR3: CASSMAGQGETQYF
D: TRBD1; V: TRBV28; size: NA; J: TRBJ1-5; DNA: TGTGCCAGGGGGACAGGGGGTCAGCCCCAGCATTTT; CDR3: CARGTGGQPQHF
D: NA; V: TRBV9; size: NA; J: TRBJ2-2; DNA: TGTGCCAGCAGCGTTGATGGCCGAGGGACCGGGGAGCTGTTTTTT; CDR3: CASSVDGRGTGELFF
D: NA; V: TRBV19; size: NA; J: TRBJ2-2; DNA: TGTGCCTCAAGTAGAGGGGGCACCGGGGAGCTGTTTTTT; CDR3: CASSRGGTGELFF
D: TRBD1; V: TRBV6-1; size: NA; J: TRBJ1-1; DNA: TGTGCCAGCACCAAGGGGACAGGTGAAGCTTTCTTT; CDR3: CASTKGTGEAFF
D: TRBD2; V: TRBV14; size: NA; J: TRBJ2-1; DNA: TGTGCCAGCAGCCAAGATCTAGGACTAGCGGGATCAGGGAATGAGCAGTTCTTC; CDR3: CASSQDLGLAGSGNEQFF
D: TRBD1; V: TRBV23-1; size: NA; J: TRBJ1-4; DNA: TGCGCCAGCAGTCAATCGACGACAGGGAGAGCAACTAATGAAAAACTGTTTTTT; CDR3: CASSQSTTGRATNEKLFF
D: TRBD1; V: TRBV4-2; size: NA; J: TRBJ1-1; DNA: TGTGCCAGCAGCCAAGAACAGGGGGCGTTGAACACTGAAGCTTTCTTT; CDR3: CASSQEQGALNTEAFF
D: NA; V: TRBV9; size: NA; J: TRBJ2-7; DNA: TGTGCCAGCAGCGATACCCCGGGACAAAACTACGAGCAGTACTTC; CDR3: CASSDTPGQNYEQYF
D: NA; V: TRBV10-3; size: NA; J: TRBJ1-1; DNA: TGTGCCATCAACGTCGGCAGGCAGAACACTGAAGCTTTCTTT; CDR3: CAINVGRQNTEAFF
D: NA; V: TRBV29-1; size: NA; J: TRBJ2-2; DNA: TGCAGCGTTGCAGACAGGTTGGACACCGGGGAGCTGTTTTTT; CDR3: CSVADRLDTGELFF
D: NA; V: TRBV25-1; size: NA; J: TRBJ1-4; DNA: TGTGCCATGCAGGCTAATGAAAAACTGTTTTTT; CDR3: CAMQANEKLFF
D: NA; V: TRBV6-1; size: NA; J: TRBJ2-1; DNA: TGTGCCAGCAGTGAGTTGAGCGAGAGCTCCTACAATGAGCAGTTCTTC; CDR3: CASSELSESSYNEQFF
D: TRBD1; V: TRBV6-5; size: NA; J: TRBJ1-5; DNA: TGTGCCAGCAGTTACCGTTCAGGGGGCGGTCAGCCCCAGCATTTT; CDR3: CASSYRSGGGQPQHF